The 20 T cell receptor beta chains below were found in one sample sequenced in a study of Ad26.COV2.S vaccination and SARS-CoV-2 variants. Repertoires were generated with immunoSEQ multiplex PCR, while TCRdb's copy carries only in-frame clones and drops some. The sample yields over 200,000 clones, roughly 90% seen once. Treatment reported: some 20 received Ad26.COV2.S at low or high dose, single or two shots; five or six received placebo; per-sample allocation not given. Vaccine and placebo recipients were sampled on day 63 after the first injection. Here the sequenced sample was peripheral blood, taken in a trial of Ad26.COV2.S vaccine versus placebo. The receptors shown here come from a person aged 18-60 years who received the Ad26.COV2.S COVID-19 vaccine or a placebo.

The chain recombines TRBV14 with TRBJ1-5, with a weak D call TRBD1 (6 bases). Germline V gives CDR1 SGHDN, CDR2 FVKESK. The ends were cut back, 0 bases at V and 6 bases at J, with 21 bases in the middle. This CDR3 has 18 residues. CDR3 DNA sequence: TGTGCCAGCAGCCAAGAGGATGGGACACAATTCTCGGGTCAGCCCCAGCATTTT. Translated: CASSQEDGTQFSGQPQHF.

The chain joins TRBV18 to TRBJ2-7; D ambiguous. The CDR3 extends over 13 amino acids. V dropped 5 bases and J dropped 6 bases, with 14 bases sitting between them. Germline V gene data show CDR1 as KGHSH and CDR2 as LQKENI. Written as DNA, the CDR3 is TGTGCCAGCTCAGGTGGAATCTCGATCGAGCAGTACTTC. Encoded protein: CASSGGISIEQYF. Full variable domain (remainder filled in from reference TRBV18 and TRBJ2-7): NAGVMQNPRHLVRRRGQEARLRCSPMKGHSHVYWYRQLPEEGLKFMVYLQKENIIDESGMPKERFSAEFPKEGPSILRIQQVVRGDSAAYFCASSGGISIEQYFGPGTRLTVT.

The CDR3 region is CASSSSGSSYEQYF. CDR3 DNA sequence: TGTGCCAGCAGCTCTAGCGGCAGCTCCTACGAGCAGTACTTC. The rearrangement uses TRBV28 and TRBJ2-7, with 7 bases matching TRBD2. This CDR3 has 14 amino acids. Trimming removed 6 bases from V and 0 bases from J; junction bases left unmatched: 5. The germline V gene has CDR1 MDHEN and CDR2 SYDVKM. Based on the CDR3 plus reference TRBV28 and TRBJ2-7, the full variable domain is DVKVTQSSRYLVKRTGEKVFLECVQDMDHENMFWYRQDPGLGLRLIYFSYDVKMKEKGDIPEGYSVSREKKERFSLILESASTNQTSMYLCASSSSGSSYEQYFGPGTRLTVT.

V is TRBV28 and J is TRBJ1-5; weak D call: TRBD1 (5 bases). Germline V CDR1 and CDR2: MDHEN, SYDVKM. The CDR3 is made up of 16 amino acids. The ends were cut back, 5 bases at V and 1 base at J, with 15 bases in the middle. CDR3 loop: CASSASGWYSNQPQHF. In nucleotides, the CDR3 is TGTGCCAGCAGTGCCTCAGGGTGGTACAGCAATCAGCCCCAGCATTTT. Full variable domain (outside the CDR3, taken from reference TRBV28 and TRBJ1-5): DVKVTQSSRYLVKRTGEKVFLECVQDMDHENMFWYRQDPGLGLRLIYFSYDVKMKEKGDIPEGYSVSREKKERFSLILESASTNQTSMYLCASSASGWYSNQPQHFGDGTRLSIL.

The chain carries TRBV7-2 and TRBJ1-5; 8 bases fit TRBD1. Germline lookup yields CDR1 SGHTA and CDR2 FQGNSA. V shed 6 bases and J 4 bases; nucleotides not matched to a gene: 14. The CDR3 contains 17 residues. The CDR3 DNA follows: TGTGCCAGCAGATCTTTTCCCGGGACAGGAGGAAATCAGCCCCAGCATTTT. Residues: CASRSFPGTGGNQPQHF.

The chain recombines TRBV28 with TRBJ2-7; perhaps TRBD1 as D (6 bases). The V end was cut by 3 bases, the J end by 0 bases, with 12 bases between. Germline lookup yields CDR1 MDHEN and CDR2 SYDVKM. The CDR3 is 15 residues long. Here the CDR3 reads CASSFYGGSSYEQYF. The CDR3 DNA is TGTGCCAGCAGTTTTTATGGGGGCAGCTCCTACGAGCAGTACTTC.

The rearrangement uses TRBV9 and TRBJ2-1, with D possibly TRBD1 on 5 matching bases. The CDR3 sequence is 16 residues long. CDR1 is SGDLS, CDR2 YYNGEE, per germline. V lost 4 bases, J lost 0 bases, and 14 bases lay in between. The CDR3 DNA reads as TGTGCCAGCAGCCCGTCGCCCCAGGGCTCCTACAATGAGCAGTTCTTC. Translated: CASSPSPQGSYNEQFF.

V gene TRBV19 combines with J gene TRBJ1-2, with D uncertain. V lost 7 bases and J lost 4, with 13 bases in between. The CDR3 is 13 residues long. Germline V gene sequence: CDR1 LNHDA, CDR2 SQIVND (reference sequence). As DNA, the CDR3 is TGTGCCAGTACCCCCTCTGGGCTCTATGGCTACACCTTC. Translating gives CASTPSGLYGYTF. Supplemented by reference TRBV19 and TRBJ1-2, the full variable domain reads DGGITQSPKYLFRKEGQNVTLSCEQNLNHDAMYWYRQDPGQGLRLIYYSQIVNDFQKGDIAEGYSVSREKKESFPLTVTSAQKNPTAFYLCASTPSGLYGYTFGSGTRLTVV.

The chain couples TRBV9 to TRBJ2-3; D remains unclear. Deletions cut 0 bases from V and 2 bases from J, with 10 bases between. The CDR3 runs 15 residues. CDR1 is SGDLS and CDR2 is YYNGEE in the germline V gene. The CDR3, as DNA: TGTGCCAGCAGCGTAGTGGAAACGCCCACAGATACGCAGTATTTT. Its translation is CASSVVETPTDTQYF. Looking up the rest from reference TRBV9 and TRBJ2-3 gives the full variable domain: DSGVTQTPKHLITATGQRVTLRCSPRSGDLSVYWYQQSLDQGLQFLIQYYNGEERAKGNILERFSAQQFPDLHSELNLSSLELGDSALYFCASSVVETPTDTQYFGPGTRLTVL.

V and J are TRBV4-3 and TRBJ1-1, with 7 nucleotides matching TRBD1. V was clipped by 0 bases and J by 4 bases; unmatched bases: 5. Germline V CDR1 and CDR2: LGHNA, YSLEER. The CDR3 contains 15 residues. CDR3 residues: CASSQDDRVGTEAFF. CDR3 nucleotide sequence: TGCGCCAGCAGCCAAGATGACAGGGTGGGCACTGAAGCTTTCTTT.

This clone was recorded once. This chain joins TRBV27 and TRBJ2-7, with D tentatively TRBD1 or TRBD2 (5 bases each). The V and J ends lost 4 bases and 3 bases respectively, with 10 bases between them. Germline CDR1 reads MNHEY; CDR2 reads SMNVEV (reference sequence). The CDR3 covers 13 residues. CDR3 loop: CASSSGAVYEQYF. The CDR3, as DNA: TGTGCCAGCAGTTCCGGGGCGGTCTACGAGCAGTACTTC.

This clone was seen a single time. The gene calls are TRBV7-9 and TRBJ2-7; D ambiguous. CDR3 length: 12 amino acids. The germline V gene encodes CDR1 SEHNR and CDR2 FQNEAQ (reference sequence). Trimming took off 3 bases at V and 6 bases at J, with 9 bases between the two ends. CDR3 protein: CASSFMGGEQYF. The CDR3, as DNA: TGTGCCAGCAGCTTCATGGGTGGCGAGCAGTACTTC.

The chain links TRBV7-9 to TRBJ2-7; D possibly corresponds to TRBD2 (5 bases). The CDR3 has 14 residues. The V gene lost 3 bases and the J gene lost 0 bases, with 9 bases spanning the gap. Germline V lookup: CDR1 SEHNR, CDR2 FQNEAQ (reference sequence). CDR3 sequence reads: CASSFGVSSYEQYF. CDR3 in DNA: TGTGCCAGCAGCTTCGGGGTCAGCTCCTACGAGCAGTACTTC.

The gene calls are TRBV14 and TRBJ2-7; possible D gene TRBD1, 6 bases. V shed 4 bases and J shed 9 bases, with 16 bases lying between them. CDR3 size: 13 residues. CDR1 SGHDN and CDR2 FVKESK come from the germline V gene. The DNA of the CDR3 is TGTGCCAGCAGCCCACGAACAGGGACGGGGCAGTACTTC. As protein: CASSPRTGTGQYF.

The rearrangement joins TRBV11-2 to TRBJ1-1, with D possibly being TRBD1 (6 bases). This CDR3 spans 16 amino acids. Trimming cost V 5 bases and J 1 base, with 17 bases left between them. Germline CDR1 and CDR2: SGHAT and FQNNGV. In DNA, the CDR3 is TGTGCCAGCAGCACCGGACAGAGGGGGACGAACACTGAAGCTTTCTTT. It codes for CASSTGQRGTNTEAFF.

This rearrangement joins TRBV4-2 to TRBJ1-1, with no clear D. CDR3 length equals 12 residues. Germline CDR1 is LGHNA and CDR2 is YNFKEQ. V was trimmed by 8 bases and J by 2 bases, leaving 9 bases between them. CDR3 coding DNA: TGTGCCAGCCCCGAGTGTAACACTGAAGCTTTCTTT. Translation: CASPECNTEAFF.

The rearrangement joins TRBV28 to TRBJ2-1, with 11 positions matching TRBD2. The V and J ends lost 4 bases and 6 bases, in that order; junction bases with no gene match: 11. Germline V CDR1 and CDR2: MDHEN, SYDVKM. The CDR3 sequence is 17 residues long. The CDR3 loop is CASSSTQGLAVSNEQFF. As DNA, the CDR3 is TGTGCCAGCAGTTCAACTCAGGGACTAGCGGTCTCCAATGAGCAGTTCTTC.

The V call is TRBV19, the J call TRBJ1-1; 7 bases line up with TRBD1. CDR3 length: 14 residues. CDR1 LNHDA and CDR2 SQIVND come from the germline V gene (reference sequence). Germline trimming cut 7 bases from V and 0 bases from J; bases unmatched to any gene: 5. The CDR3 DNA reads TGTGCCAGTAAATCCGGGACAGTGAACACTGAAGCTTTCTTT. It codes for CASKSGTVNTEAFF.

The chain combines TRBV21-1 with TRBJ1-4. TRBV21-1 is annotated as a pseudogene. The CDR3 consists of 15 residues. The CDR3 DNA is TGTGCCAGCAGCAAAGAGGGCAGGGGAGGGGAAAAACTGTTTTTT. Residues: CASSKEGRGGEKLFF.

The gene calls are TRBV6-5 and TRBJ2-7, with TRBD1 identical over 7 bases. Germline V CDR1 and CDR2: MNHEY, SVGAGI. J lost 2 bases, V lost 8 bases, and 6 bases had no gene match. The CDR3 length is 13 residues. The CDR3 nucleotides read TGTGCCAGCGGGGGACAGAACCCCTACGAGCAGTACTTC. Its protein product is CASGGQNPYEQYF.